What follows are 17 T cell receptor beta chains derived from one specimen sequenced in a study of T cell responses to AZD1222 COVID-19 vaccine. This table comes from immunoSEQ multiplex PCR, and its TCRdb copy is limited to in-frame clones, with some not included. This table holds under 150,000 clones, approximately 90% found once. The material was peripheral blood, obtained 28 days after the second AZD1222 dose. The receptors originated from an adult who received the AZD1222 COVID-19 vaccine.

The chain couples TRBV11-1 to TRBJ1-6; possibly TRBD1 for D (5 bases). V lost 3 bases and J 7 bases, leaving 13 bases between the germline ends. Germline loops: CDR1 SGHAT, CDR2 FQDESV (reference sequence). The CDR3 extends over 15 amino acids. This CDR3 is CASSFDSYPNSPLHF. The CDR3 nucleotides read TGTGCCAGCAGCTTCGACAGTTATCCAAATTCACCCCTCCACTTT.

This chain links TRBV29-1 with TRBJ1-4; maybe TRBD1 (6 bases). This CDR3 has 14 amino acids. Per germline, CDR1 SQVTM and CDR2 ANQGSEA. Trimming took off 4 bases at V and 8 bases at J, with 17 bases between the two ends. The CDR3 is CSVVVRMDSEKLFF. In DNA form, the CDR3 reads TGCAGCGTTGTGGTAAGGATGGACAGCGAAAAACTGTTTTTT.

V and J are TRBV5-1 and TRBJ2-5, with 11 bases aligning to TRBD2. Germline assignment: CDR1 SGHRS and CDR2 YFSETQ. The CDR3 sequence is 16 residues long. With V trimmed by 6 bases and J by 5 bases, 12 bases remained unmatched. The CDR3 region is CASTQLAGGLAETQYF. CDR3 DNA sequence: TGCGCCAGCACCCAATTAGCGGGGGGGCTAGCGGAGACCCAGTACTTC.

The chain employs TRBV11-2 and TRBJ1-2; D possibly corresponds to TRBD1 (5 bases). The CDR3 has 14 amino acids. V was trimmed by 5 bases and J by 2 bases, leaving 12 bases between them. CDR1 and CDR2 (germline): SGHAT, FQNNGV. The CDR3 region has the DNA TGTGCCAGCAGCCCTGCCGCAGGGAACTATGGCTACACCTTC. Residues: CASSPAAGNYGYTF.

The CDR3 region is CASSLQGAGTEAFF. The CDR3 coding sequence is TGTGCCAGCAGTTTACAGGGGGCGGGAACTGAAGCTTTCTTT. The chain is built from TRBV6-5 and TRBJ1-1; 9 bases align to TRBD1. The V segment lost 4 bases and the J segment 5 bases; nucleotides outside the gene matches: 5. The V gene's germline CDR1 is MNHEY and CDR2 SVGAGI. The CDR3 is made up of 14 amino acids.

The rearrangement joins TRBV15 to TRBJ2-7, with a tentative D call TRBD1 (6 bases). Germline CDR1 is LNHNV and CDR2 is YYDKDF (reference sequence). V was trimmed by 5 bases and J by 3 bases, leaving 11 bases between them. The CDR3 has 13 amino acids. For the CDR3, the DNA is TGTGCCACCAGCCGGGACATCGACTACGAGCAGTACTTC. Protein sequence: CATSRDIDYEQYF.

The J gene is TRBJ1-6, the V gene TRBV27, with a weak D call TRBD1 (5 bases). Per the germline V gene, CDR1 is MNHEY and CDR2 is SMNVEV (reference sequence). Trimming removed 6 bases from V and 7 bases from J, with 16 bases in between. The CDR3 consists of 15 residues. The CDR3: CASSLGASYNSPLHF. In DNA, the CDR3 is TGTGCCAGCAGCCTAGGGGCCAGCTACAATTCACCCCTCCACTTT.

The table lists this clone with a few counts. This chain connects TRBV7-3 to TRBJ2-5; 7 positions agree with TRBD1. The trim removed 5 bases at V and 10 bases at J, leaving 10 bases unmatched. Per germline, CDR1 SGHTA and CDR2 FQGTGA. CDR3 length: 13 residues. The CDR3 is CASSPSTGWDQYF. For the CDR3, the DNA is TGTGCCAGCAGCCCGTCGACAGGGTGGGACCAGTACTTC.

The chain couples TRBV19 to TRBJ1-3; D unclear. Germline lookup yields CDR1 LNHDA and CDR2 SQIVND (reference sequence). The CDR3 has 14 amino acids. V gave up 6 bases and J gave up 11 bases, with 20 bases separating them. The CDR3 nucleotides read TGTGCCAGTAGCCTCCCGGGATCCACTCGTCCCATATATTTT. It translates to CASSLPGSTRPIYF.

The CDR3 DNA is TGTGCCAGCAGCTCGAGGACTAGCGGAGAGACCCAGTACTTC. It specifies CASSSRTSGETQYF. The chain has TRBV7-9 and TRBJ2-5; 10 bases match TRBD2. V lost 4 bases and J lost 4; bases outside the gene matches: 3. The CDR3 has 14 residues. Germline V CDR1 and CDR2: SEHNR, FQNEAQ (reference sequence).

The chain is built from TRBV10-2 and TRBJ2-7; D may be TRBD2 (6 bases). The germline V gene has CDR1 WSHSY and CDR2 SAAADI. Trimming stripped 8 bases from V and 0 bases from J, with 14 bases between. The CDR3 sequence is 14 residues long. The CDR3 loop is CASLPGLPSYEQYF. CDR3 sequence (DNA): TGCGCCAGCTTGCCGGGACTTCCCTCCTACGAGCAGTACTTC.

The chain employs TRBV7-9 and TRBJ1-1; a weak D match, TRBD1 (5 bases). Trimming pared 6 bases from V and 1 base from J, leaving 6 bases between. Germline V gene lookup returns CDR1 SEHNR and CDR2 FQNEAQ (reference sequence). The CDR3 loop spans 12 amino acids. CDR3 sequence: CASRGPNTEAFF. The DNA of the CDR3 is TGTGCCAGCAGGGGGCCGAACACTGAAGCTTTCTTT.

The genes are TRBV30 and TRBJ1-4; D might be TRBD1 (6 bases). Trimming removed 4 bases at V and 4 bases at J, with 10 bases between. CDR1 and CDR2 (germline): GTSNPN, SVGIG (reference sequence). This CDR3 has 13 residues. The CDR3 loop is CAWTGALNEKLFF. CDR3 coding DNA: TGTGCCTGGACGGGGGCTCTTAATGAAAAACTGTTTTTT.

The chain employs TRBV7-9 and TRBJ1-1; a possible D gene is TRBD1 (6 bases). The CDR3 runs to 13 residues. With 8 bases removed from V and 7 bases from J, the gap between germline ends came to 17 bases. In germline, CDR1 is SEHNR, CDR2 FQNEAQ (reference sequence). The DNA for the CDR3 is TGTGCCAGCCGGGGGCCTTTAGATGATGAAGCTTTCTTT. It codes for CASRGPLDDEAFF.

This rearrangement joins TRBV7-6 to TRBJ1-6; 7 bases are a match to TRBD1. The ends lost 5 bases at V and 2 bases at J; junction bases unmatched: 3. The germline V gene encodes CDR1 SGHVS and CDR2 FNYEAQ. The CDR3 spans 15 residues. The CDR3 coding sequence is TGTGCCAGCAGCCAAGGACAGGCCTATAATTCACCCCTCCACTTT. It is translated as CASSQGQAYNSPLHF.

V gene TRBV18 combines with J gene TRBJ2-7, with D possibly being TRBD1 (6 bases). Deletions cut 3 bases from V and 3 bases from J, with 12 bases between. Germline values: CDR1 KGHSH, CDR2 LQKENI. The CDR3 has 14 residues. CDR3 DNA sequence: TGTGCCAGCTCACCCGTGGACAGAGGCTACGAGCAGTACTTC. It encodes CASSPVDRGYEQYF.

The V gene is TRBV29-1, the J gene TRBJ1-2; 8 bases align to TRBD1. Unmatched junction bases numbered 7, after V lost 6 bases and J lost 7 bases. CDR3 size: 12 residues. Per germline, CDR1 SQVTM and CDR2 ANQGSEA. The CDR3 region has the DNA TGCAGCGTCCCTCAGGGGGCTCGTGGCTACACCTTC. Residues: CSVPQGARGYTF.